The clone carrying this T cell receptor (beta chain) was observed many times. Its antigen remains unidentified. The data belong to a study of beta chain features in type 1 diabetes. Whole-study results and caveats: Highly expressing activated T cells could be over-counted with a cDNA template. The study found moderately but significantly shorter TCRB CDR3s in all four CD4+ subsets of Type 1 diabetes patients.

Every donor provided one heparinised blood draw, which averaged roughly 120 mL. The germline V gene has CDR1 SEHNR and CDR2 FQNEAQ (reference sequence). Trimming left V 5 bases short and J 8 bases short, with 15 bases between. The CDR3 runs to 13 residues. The authors reverse transcribed all of the isolated RNA, so sequencing captured expressed TCRB transcripts. The protocol was immunoSEQ multiplex PCR, while the TCRdb copy is restricted to in-frame clones and leaves out a portion. The sample yields almost 350,000 clones, 9.3% seen once. The chain combines TRBV7-9 with TRBJ1-2, with D unclear. The receptor was isolated from a man between 25 and 39 years old with type 1 diabetes. The source material was central memory CD4+ T cells from blood. The CDR3 DNA is TGTGCCAGCAGCCCTCTATGGGAAGGAGGCTACACCTTC. Translation gives CASSPLWEGGYTF.